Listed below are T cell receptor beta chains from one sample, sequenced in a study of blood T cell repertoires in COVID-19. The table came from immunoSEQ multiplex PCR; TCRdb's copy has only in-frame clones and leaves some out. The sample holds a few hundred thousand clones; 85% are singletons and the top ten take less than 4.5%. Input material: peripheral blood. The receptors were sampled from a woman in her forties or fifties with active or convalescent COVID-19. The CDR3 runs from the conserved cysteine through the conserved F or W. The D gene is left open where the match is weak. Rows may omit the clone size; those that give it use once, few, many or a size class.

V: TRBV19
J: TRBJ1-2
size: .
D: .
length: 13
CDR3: CASSQQGLTGYTF
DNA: TGTGCCAGTAGCCAACAGGGTCTGACGGGCTACACCTTC

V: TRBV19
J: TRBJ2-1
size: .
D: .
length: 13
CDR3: CASSIRHYNEQFF
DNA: TGTGCCAGTAGTATCAGGCACTACAATGAGCAGTTCTTC

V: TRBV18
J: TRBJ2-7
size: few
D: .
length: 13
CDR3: CASSPGAAYEQYF
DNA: TGTGCCAGCTCACCAGGAGCGGCCTACGAGCAGTACTTC

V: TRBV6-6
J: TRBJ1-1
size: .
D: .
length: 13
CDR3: CASSYGGTDEAFF
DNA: TGTGCCAGCAGTTACGGCGGGACCGATGAAGCTTTCTTT

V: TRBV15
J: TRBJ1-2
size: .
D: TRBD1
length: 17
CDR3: CATSIRQGTGHGYGYTF
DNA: TGTGCCACCAGCATTCGACAGGGGACGGGCCATGGCTATGGCTACACCTTC

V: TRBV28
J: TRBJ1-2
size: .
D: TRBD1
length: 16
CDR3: CASSTGTGWANYGYTF
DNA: TGTGCCAGCAGTACAGGGACAGGGTGGGCTAACTATGGCTACACCTTC

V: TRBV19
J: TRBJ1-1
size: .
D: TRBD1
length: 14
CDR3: CASTYGQGDTEAFF
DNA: TGTGCCAGTACCTACGGACAGGGGGACACTGAAGCTTTCTTT

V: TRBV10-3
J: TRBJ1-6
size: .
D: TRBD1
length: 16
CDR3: CAISESTGSKNSPLHF
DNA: TGTGCCATCAGTGAATCGACAGGGTCTAAAAATTCACCCCTCCACTTT

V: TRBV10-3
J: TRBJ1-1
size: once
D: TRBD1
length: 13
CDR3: CAIISDRSAEAFF
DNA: TGTGCCATCATCTCGGACAGGAGCGCTGAAGCTTTCTTT

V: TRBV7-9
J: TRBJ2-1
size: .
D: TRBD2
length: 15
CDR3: CASSPTSGSLDEQFF
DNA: TGTGCCAGCAGCCCGACTAGCGGGAGTTTAGATGAGCAGTTCTTC

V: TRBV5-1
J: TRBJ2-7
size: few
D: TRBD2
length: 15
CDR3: CASSAGLAGVGEQYF
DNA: TGCGCCAGCAGCGCCGGACTAGCGGGAGTGGGCGAGCAGTACTTC

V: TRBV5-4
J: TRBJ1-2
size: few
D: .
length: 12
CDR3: CASSSPGYGYTF
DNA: TGTGCCAGCAGCTCACCAGGCTATGGCTACACCTTC

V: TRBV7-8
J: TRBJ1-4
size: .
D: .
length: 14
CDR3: CASSNQGFHEKLFF
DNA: TGTGCCAGCAGCAACCAGGGTTTCCATGAAAAACTGTTTTTT

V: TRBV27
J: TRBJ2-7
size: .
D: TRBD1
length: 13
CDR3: CASTYPGGSEQYF
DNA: TGTGCCAGCACCTACCCAGGGGGCTCCGAGCAGTACTTC

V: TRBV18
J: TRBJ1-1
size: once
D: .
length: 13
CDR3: CASTRGFLPEAFF
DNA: TGTGCCAGCACGAGGGGGTTCCTGCCTGAAGCTTTCTTT

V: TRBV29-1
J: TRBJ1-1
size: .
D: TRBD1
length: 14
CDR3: CSVERTGSNTEAFF
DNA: TGCAGCGTTGAAAGGACAGGATCGAACACTGAAGCTTTCTTT

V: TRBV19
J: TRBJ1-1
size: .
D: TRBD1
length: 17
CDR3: CASSTPGQGPFGTEAFF
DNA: TGTGCCAGTAGTACACCGGGACAGGGGCCCTTTGGGACTGAAGCTTTCTTT

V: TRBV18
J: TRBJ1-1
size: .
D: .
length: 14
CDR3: CASSVAQANTEAFF
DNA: TGTGCCAGCTCTGTCGCTCAGGCGAACACTGAAGCTTTCTTT

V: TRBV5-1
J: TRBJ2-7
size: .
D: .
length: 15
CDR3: CASSLVGAGAYEQYF
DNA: TGCGCCAGCAGCTTGGTTGGAGCCGGAGCCTACGAGCAGTACTTC

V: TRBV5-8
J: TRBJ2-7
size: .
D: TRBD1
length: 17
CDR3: CASVPAPRDRALYEQYF
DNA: TGTGCCAGCGTCCCCGCACCCCGGGACAGGGCCCTCTACGAGCAGTACTTC

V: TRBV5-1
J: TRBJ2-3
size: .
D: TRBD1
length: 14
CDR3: CASEGQGAADTQYF
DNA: TGCGCCAGCGAGGGACAGGGGGCCGCAGATACGCAGTATTTT

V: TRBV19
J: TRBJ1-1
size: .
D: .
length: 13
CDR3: CASTGLSNTEAFF
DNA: TGTGCCAGCACAGGCCTTTCGAACACTGAAGCTTTCTTT

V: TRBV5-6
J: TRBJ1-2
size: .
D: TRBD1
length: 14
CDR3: CASRNRGLIYGYTF
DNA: TGTGCCAGCAGGAACAGGGGCCTGATCTATGGCTACACCTTC

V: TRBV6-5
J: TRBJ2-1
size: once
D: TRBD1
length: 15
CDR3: CASSDRDRPYNEQFF
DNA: TGTGCCAGCAGCGACCGGGACAGGCCTTACAATGAGCAGTTCTTC

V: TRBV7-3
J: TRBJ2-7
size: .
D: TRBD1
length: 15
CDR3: CASSPHGDRASEQYF
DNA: TGTGCCAGCAGCCCACACGGGGACAGGGCCTCCGAGCAGTACTTC

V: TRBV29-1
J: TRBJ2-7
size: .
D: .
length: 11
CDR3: CSVVIVNEQYF
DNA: TGCAGCGTTGTCATAGTAAACGAGCAGTACTTC

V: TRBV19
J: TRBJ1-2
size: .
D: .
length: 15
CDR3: CASTTFSTGPYGYTF
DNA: TGTGCCAGTACTACATTTTCTACAGGTCCCTATGGCTACACCTTC

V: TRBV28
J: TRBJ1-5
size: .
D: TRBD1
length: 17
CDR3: CASQRTGVKLSNQPQHF
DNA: TGTGCCAGCCAAAGGACAGGGGTGAAATTGAGCAATCAGCCCCAGCATTTT

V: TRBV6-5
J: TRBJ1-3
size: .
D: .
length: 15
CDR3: CASSYMEGPGNTIYF
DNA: TGTGCCAGCAGTTACATGGAGGGGCCTGGAAACACCATATATTTT

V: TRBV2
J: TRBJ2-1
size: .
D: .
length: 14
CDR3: CASSEGQINNEQFF
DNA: TGTGCCAGCAGTGAAGGGCAGATAAACAATGAGCAGTTCTTC

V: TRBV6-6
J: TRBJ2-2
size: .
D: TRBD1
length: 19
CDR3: CASSPRGQGIYANTGELFF
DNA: TGTGCCAGCAGTCCAAGGGGACAGGGGATTTACGCGAACACCGGGGAGCTGTTTTTT

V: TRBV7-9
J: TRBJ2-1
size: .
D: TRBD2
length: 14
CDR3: CALSGSPTYNEQFF
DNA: TGTGCCCTGAGCGGGAGCCCTACCTACAATGAGCAGTTCTTC

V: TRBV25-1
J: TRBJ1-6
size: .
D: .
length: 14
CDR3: CASSGLEWDSPLHF
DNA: TGTGCCAGCAGTGGCCTAGAGTGGGATTCACCCCTCCACTTT

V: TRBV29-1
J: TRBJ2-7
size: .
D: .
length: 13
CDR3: CSVVSPRGYEQYF
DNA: TGCAGCGTTGTATCGCCAAGGGGCTACGAGCAGTACTTC

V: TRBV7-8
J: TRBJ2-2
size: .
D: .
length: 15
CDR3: CASSLYSGNTGELFF
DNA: TGTGCCAGCAGCTTATATTCAGGGAACACCGGGGAGCTGTTTTTT

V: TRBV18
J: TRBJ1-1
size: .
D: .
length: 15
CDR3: CASSPLGQLHTEAFF
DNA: TGTGCCAGCTCACCATTGGGACAACTTCACACTGAAGCTTTCTTT

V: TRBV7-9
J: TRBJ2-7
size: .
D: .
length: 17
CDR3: CASSSSLPDLHSYEQYF
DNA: TGTGCCAGCAGCTCATCCTTGCCGGACTTGCACTCCTACGAGCAGTACTTC

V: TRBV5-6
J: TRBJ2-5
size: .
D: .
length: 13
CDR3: CASSALGRETQYF
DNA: TGTGCCAGCAGCGCCTTAGGGAGGGAGACCCAGTACTTC

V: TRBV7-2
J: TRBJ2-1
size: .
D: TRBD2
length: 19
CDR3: CASSSGLRLAGDSYNEQFF
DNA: TGTGCCAGCAGCTCCGGACTCCGACTAGCGGGAGACTCCTACAATGAGCAGTTCTTC

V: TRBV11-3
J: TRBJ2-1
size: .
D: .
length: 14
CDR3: CASSLATPRDEQFF
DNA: TGTGCCAGCAGCTTAGCGACTCCCCGGGATGAGCAGTTCTTC

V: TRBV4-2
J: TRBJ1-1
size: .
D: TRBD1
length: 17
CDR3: CASSQDGQGDMNTEAFF
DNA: TGTGCCAGCAGCCAAGACGGGCAGGGGGACATGAACACTGAAGCTTTCTTT

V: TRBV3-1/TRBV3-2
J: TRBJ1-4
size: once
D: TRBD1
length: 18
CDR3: CASSQDYPGTAGGEKLFF
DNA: TGTGCCAGCAGCCAAGATTACCCCGGGACAGCCGGAGGCGAAAAACTGTTTTTT

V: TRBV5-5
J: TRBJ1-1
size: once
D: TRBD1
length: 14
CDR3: CASSPDRGDTEAFF
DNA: TGTGCCAGCAGCCCGGACAGGGGAGACACTGAAGCTTTCTTT

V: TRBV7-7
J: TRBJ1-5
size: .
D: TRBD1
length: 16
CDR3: CASSQFPGTGGQPQHF
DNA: TGTGCTAGCAGCCAATTTCCCGGGACAGGAGGTCAGCCCCAGCATTTT

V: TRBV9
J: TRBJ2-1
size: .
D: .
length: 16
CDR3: CASSTRDTPSYNEQFF
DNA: TGTGCCAGCAGCACCCGGGACACTCCTTCATACAATGAGCAGTTCTTC

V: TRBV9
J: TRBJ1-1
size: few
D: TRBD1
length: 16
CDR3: CASSQDPRGLWTEAFF
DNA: TGTGCCAGCAGCCAAGATCCCAGGGGGCTTTGGACTGAAGCTTTCTTT

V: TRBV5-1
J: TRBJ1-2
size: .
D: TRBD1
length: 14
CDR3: CASSAQGAGYGYTF
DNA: TGCGCCAGCAGCGCACAGGGGGCCGGCTATGGCTACACCTTC

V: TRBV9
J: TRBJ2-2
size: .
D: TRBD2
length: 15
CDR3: CASTKTSGTWGELFF
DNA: TGTGCCAGCACGAAGACTAGCGGGACTTGGGGGGAGCTGTTTTTT

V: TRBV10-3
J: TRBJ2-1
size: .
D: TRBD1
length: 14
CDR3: CAMGTGRRYNEQFF
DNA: TGTGCCATGGGGACAGGGCGAAGGTACAATGAGCAGTTCTTC

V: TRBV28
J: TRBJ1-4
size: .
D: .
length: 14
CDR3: CASSFWQGGEKLFF
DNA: TGTGCCAGCAGTTTTTGGCAGGGAGGTGAAAAACTGTTTTTT

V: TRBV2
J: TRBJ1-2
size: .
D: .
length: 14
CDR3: CASIPTGGISGYTF
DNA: TGTGCCAGCATCCCCACCGGGGGGATTAGTGGCTACACCTTC

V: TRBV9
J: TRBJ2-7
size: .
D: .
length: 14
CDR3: CASSVEDSRGEQYF
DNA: TGTGCCAGCAGCGTAGAGGATAGCCGAGGAGAGCAGTACTTC

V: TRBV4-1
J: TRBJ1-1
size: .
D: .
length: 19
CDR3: CASSQPKAPGGLKNTEAFF
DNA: TGCGCCAGCAGCCAACCGAAGGCCCCGGGGGGCCTTAAGAACACTGAAGCTTTCTTT